This T cell receptor (beta chain) was sequenced in a study of blood T cells in healthy people across ages (dated by TCRdb to the mid-2010s). About the investigation overall: Template switching captured roughly one uniquely barcoded TCR beta cDNA molecule per two T cells in model experiments. The donors were divided into four age groups: young (average around 16 years), middle-aged (approximately 39), aged (approximately 62) and long-lived (roughly 86). Age-related changes in TCR beta repertoire diversity were measured in the study by deep sequencing normalized with unique cDNA molecular identifiers. To avoid experimental bias, donors of different ages were distributed randomly across sequencing lanes. Two additional independent replicas of 1 million unique cDNA reads from the same blood draw were analyzed for two donors (one aged 18 to 29 and one aged 80 or older).

The donors were about 40 Caucasian individuals from Russia, aged roughly 6 to 95 years, who were systemically healthy. Each donor gave ten milliliters of peripheral blood, drawn into EDTA-treated Vacutainer tubes. Ficoll-Paque density-gradient centrifugation was used to isolate PBMCs, with at least 6.5 million per sample. Total RNA was extracted from PBMCs with Trizol reagent, with at least 5.5 micrograms obtained per sample. Naive CD45RAhigh/CD27high T cell percentages were measured by flow cytometry on a PBMC aliquot from every donor. Reading the germline V gene gives CDR1 MNHEY and CDR2 SVGAGI. Trimming costs V 2 bases and J 5 bases, and their ends lie 4 bases apart. Counted from cysteine to phenylalanine, this CDR3 has 12 amino acids. Of all the DNA, just the CDR3 is kept, 36 bases in frame from base 1. Libraries were built with 5' RACE. For sequencing, an Illumina HiSeq 2500 was employed. The second PCR ran for roughly 6 to 11 cycles and used a J-beta primer mix along with a sample-barcoded 5' primer. Each TCR beta cDNA molecule received a unique molecular identifier from a template-switch 5' adaptor carrying 12 random nucleotides. Each sample yielded at least 3 million CDR3-containing paired-end reads. First-strand cDNA synthesis was performed from all RNA using the Mint cDNA synthesis kit, with priming by a TRBC-specific oligonucleotide. All cDNA was treated with uracil-DNA glycosylase and then went through a first 18-cycle PCR with the universal primers M1SS and BC2_uni_R. In the source study's methods: Normalization of each sample was performed by random selection of 1 million high-quality reads, each carrying a distinct molecular identifier. Reads sharing molecular identifiers were discarded rather than binned into consensus sequences. MiTCR, run with a Q25 quality threshold and the strictest error-elimination algorithm, handled CDR3 identification, clonotype clustering and error correction. A nonparametric unseen species model using Euler transformation provided a lower-bound estimate of total TCR beta diversity. TCRdb handled the public reads itself, with Q25 trimming in fastp and clone calling in MiXCR, and kept productive beta chains. Identical CDR3 proteins give one entry, which carries the most common genes and DNA. TCRdb, not the original authors, processed these V and J calls. Within this sample are about a million distinct CDR3 sequences, with 35% to 45% of them counted one time only. Clones ranked in the top ten supply 13% of the sample.

Study-level results and caveats: Conclusive comparison of naive and antigen-experienced compartments was prevented by the profiling of bulk unsorted PBMCs. Observed TCR beta diversity per million T cells fell roughly linearly with age, and a significant reduction was already apparent by age about 38. The percentage of naive T cells measured by flow cytometry correlated strongly with observed TCR beta diversity. Estimates of total diversity based on one million sequenced T cells were regarded as lower bounds and as underestimates. Because the CMV infection status of the donors was unknown, age-related changes in expanded clonotypes may potentially have been confounded. Compared with the aged group, the long-lived group had more naive CD4+ T cells, fewer expanded clones and increased TCR diversity, suggesting age selection.

This clonotype came up a few times. Its target antigen remains unknown. Per-base quality was not reported, and no clone a single base away is much larger than it. The chain employs TRBV6-5 and TRBJ2-1; the D gene cannot be named for sure. This sequence was found in a man in his late teens or twenties in good health. Sequencing was carried out using blood. For the CDR3, the sequence is CASSYLNNEQFF. The bases read TGTGCCAGCAGTTACCTAAACAATGAGCAGTTCTTC.